What follows are 32 T cell receptor beta chains derived from one specimen sequenced in a study of blood T cells in healthy people across ages. PCR was performed a second time for roughly 7 to 11 cycles using a sample-barcoded 5' primer and a J-beta primer mix. TCRdb analysed the 5' RACE reads with MiXCR anew, one entry per CDR3 protein. The data show hundreds of thousands of distinct CDR3 sequences, about 24% seen once. These sequences were also reported in another study, on T cells of mothers and their children.

Sequencing was performed on blood. Receptors originate from a boy between 5 and 17 years old in good health.

This chain's CDR3 is CASSTLIQRGLYEQYF. DNA for the CDR3: TGTGCCAGCAGTACCCTGATACAGCGGGGACTCTACGAGCAGTACTTC. V usage is TRBV28 and J usage is TRBJ2-7; 7 nucleotides align to TRBD2. The CDR3 contains 16 residues. CDR1 MDHEN and CDR2 SYDVKM come from the germline V gene. The junction had 13 bases not matched to a gene; V was cut back by 5 bases and J by 3 bases.

This rearrangement joins TRBV28 to TRBJ2-5; TRBD2 might be the D (5 bases). V was clipped by 4 bases and J by 4 bases, with 19 bases between them. Germline CDR1 is MDHEN and CDR2 is SYDVKM. The length of the CDR3 is 16 residues. The CDR3 nucleotides read TGTGCCAGCAGTTCCCCGACCACCCCGAGGGTAGAGACCCAGTACTTC. This encodes CASSSPTTPRVETQYF.

This clonotype has a handful of counts. V is TRBV9 and J is TRBJ2-5; D possibly corresponds to TRBD2 (7 bases). The J call could be wrong; TRBJ2-1 is a better fit for the DNA end. Per germline, CDR1 SGDLS and CDR2 YYNGEE. The CDR3 runs to 17 residues. The DNA of the CDR3 is TGTGCCAGCAGCGTGGGGTGGGGCGGGGGCCGAGAAAATGAGCAGTTCTTC. Translation gives CASSVGWGGGRENEQFF.

This clonotype was seen a few times. The chain uses TRBV28 and TRBJ2-3; TRBD1 aligns across 7 bases. CDR1 and CDR2 from the germline V gene are MDHEN and SYDVKM. J gave up 5 bases and V 4 bases, and 12 bases lay outside the gene matches. This CDR3 spans 16 amino acids. CDR3 amino acids: CASSSRRQGGIDTQYF. In nucleotides, the CDR3 is TGTGCCAGCAGTTCCCGCCGACAGGGTGGTATAGATACGCAGTATTTT.

The sample holds a few counts of this clonotype. The chain has TRBV28 and TRBJ2-5, with D tentatively TRBD1 or TRBD2 (5 bases each). Trimming shortened V by 5 bases and J by 1 base, and 11 bases separated the two germline ends. CDR3 length: 14 amino acids. In germline, CDR1 is MDHEN, CDR2 SYDVKM. The CDR3 region has the DNA TGTGCCAGCAGTCTACGGGACCTCCAAGAGACCCAGTACTTC. Its translation: CASSLRDLQETQYF.

This sequence joins TRBV29-1 and TRBJ1-2; D is unresolved. The length of the CDR3 is 13 residues. V was clipped by 4 bases and J by 3 bases, with 12 bases between them. Germline CDR1 reads SQVTM; CDR2 reads ANQGSEA. The CDR3 reads CSVARDLDYGYTF. DNA for the CDR3: TGCAGCGTTGCCCGCGACCTCGACTATGGCTACACCTTC.

This clonotype was counted a few times. The rearrangement joins TRBV5-1 to TRBJ1-1; TRBD1 aligns across 11 bases. V shed 0 bases and J 3 bases; nucleotides not matched to a gene: 1. The CDR3 extends over 15 amino acids. Germline loops: CDR1 SGHRS, CDR2 YFSETQ. CDR3 DNA sequence: TGCGCCAGCAGCTTGGGGACAGGGGGCGACACTGAAGCTTTCTTT. As protein: CASSLGTGGDTEAFF. The whole variable domain, remainder taken from reference TRBV5-1 and TRBJ1-1, is KAGVTQTPRYLIKTRGQQVTLSCSPISGHRSVSWYQQTPGQGLQFLFEYFSETQRNKGNFPGRFSGRQFSNSRSEMNVSTLELGDSALYLCASSLGTGGDTEAFFGQGTRLTVV.

This clonotype was observed a few times. V usage is TRBV9 and J usage is TRBJ1-4; D not resolved. The V and J ends lost 1 base and 4 bases respectively, with 11 bases between them. The V gene's germline CDR1 is SGDLS and CDR2 YYNGEE. This CDR3 is built from 15 residues. The CDR3 here is CASSVFWADNEKLFF. In DNA form, the CDR3 reads TGTGCCAGCAGCGTATTCTGGGCCGATAATGAAAAACTGTTTTTT.

The J gene is TRBJ2-7, the V gene TRBV29-1; 11 bases agree with TRBD1. This CDR3 contains 13 residues. The germline gives CDR1 SQVTM, CDR2 ANQGSEA. V trimming: 7 bases; J trimming: 6 bases; junction bases outside the gene matches: 8. CDR3 DNA sequence: TGCAGCGCCTTGGACAGGGGGCAGGTCGAGCAGTACTTC. This translates into CSALDRGQVEQYF.

The chain employs TRBV28 and TRBJ1-2; D uncertain. V lost 2 bases and J 8 bases, leaving 9 bases between the germline ends. This CDR3 spans 12 amino acids. Germline V gives CDR1 MDHEN, CDR2 SYDVKM. CDR3 nucleotides: TGTGCCAGCAGTTTACCAGCGGCGGGCTACACCTTC. This codes for CASSLPAAGYTF.

This chain joins TRBV9 and TRBJ2-1, with TRBD2 identical over 11 bases. TRBJ2-7 explains the end of the DNA better; the J call may be wrong. Germline loops: CDR1 SGDLS, CDR2 YYNGEE. This CDR3 comprises 15 residues. CDR3 sequence: CASSAASGGRDEQYF. DNA of the CDR3: TGTGCCAGCAGCGCGGCTAGCGGGGGGAGGGACGAGCAGTACTTC.

This sequence joins TRBV9 and TRBJ1-1; D is unclear. Looked up from germline, CDR1 is SGDLS and CDR2 is YYNGEE. The V end was cut by 7 bases, the J end by 3 bases, with 13 bases between. The CDR3 is 13 amino acids. This CDR3 is CASGVSRDTEAFF. The CDR3, as DNA: TGTGCCAGCGGAGTCTCCAGAGACACTGAAGCTTTCTTT.

This clonotype was recorded a few times. This chain links TRBV19 with TRBJ2-6; D might be TRBD1 (6 bases). Germline loops: CDR1 LNHDA, CDR2 SQIVND (reference sequence). There are 19 residues in the CDR3. Trimming left V 3 bases short and J 0 bases short, with 18 bases between. CDR3 amino acids: CASSMARQAWSSGANVLTF. The CDR3 DNA is TGTGCCAGTAGTATGGCCCGACAGGCTTGGAGCTCTGGGGCCAACGTCCTGACTTTC. The whole variable domain, filled in from reference TRBV19 and TRBJ2-6, reads DGGITQSPKYLFRKEGQNVTLSCEQNLNHDAMYWYRQDPGQGLRLIYYSQIVNDFQKGDIAEGYSVSREKKESFPLTVTSAQKNPTAFYLCASSMARQAWSSGANVLTFGAGSRLTVL.

V gene TRBV27 combines with J gene TRBJ2-1, with D perhaps TRBD2 (5 bases). Trimming removed 5 bases at V and 2 bases at J, with 10 bases between. Germline V lookup: CDR1 MNHEY, CDR2 SMNVEV (reference sequence). This CDR3 contains 14 residues. Here the CDR3 DNA reads TGTGCCAGCAGTGGACGGGGAACCTACAATGAGCAGTTCTTC. Protein: CASSGRGTYNEQFF.

The chain joins TRBV5-6 to TRBJ2-1, with 8 bases identical to TRBD1. This CDR3 spans 15 amino acids. Looked up from germline, CDR1 is SGHDT and CDR2 is YYEEEE. The V and J ends lost 1 base and 7 bases, in that order; junction bases with no gene match: 7. CDR3 DNA sequence: TGTGCCAGCAGCTTGTGGGACAGGAGGATGAATGAGCAGTTCTTC. It translates to CASSLWDRRMNEQFF.

This clonotype was found a few times. The rearrangement joins TRBV19 to TRBJ2-7, with D maybe TRBD2 (5 bases). The CDR3 loop spans 13 amino acids. V was cut by 6 bases and J by 6 bases, with 15 bases left in between. Per germline, CDR1 LNHDA and CDR2 SQIVND (reference sequence). CDR3 sequence reads: CASSKLVAGEQYF. As DNA, the CDR3 is TGTGCCAGTAGCAAACTAGTTGCCGGCGAGCAGTACTTC.

This chain links TRBV5-1 with TRBJ1-6; no firm D call. V was cut by 4 bases and J by 10 bases, with 15 bases left in between. Germline loops: CDR1 SGHRS, CDR2 YFSETQ. This CDR3 has 14 amino acids. The CDR3 reads CASSLTFMGSPLHF. The DNA for the CDR3 is TGCGCCAGCAGCCTGACCTTCATGGGCTCACCCCTCCACTTT.

This clonotype was recorded a few times. The chain carries TRBV20-1 and TRBJ2-7; 8 bases map to TRBD1. V was pared by 3 bases and J by 3 bases, with 10 bases of the junction left unmatched. CDR1 is DFQATT and CDR2 is SNEGSKA in the germline V gene (reference sequence). This CDR3 contains 15 residues. The CDR3 here is CSAREGQGLIYEQYF. The CDR3 coding sequence is TGCAGTGCTAGGGAAGGACAGGGACTTATCTACGAGCAGTACTTC.

There are a few counts of this clonotype. The V gene is TRBV7-9, the J gene TRBJ2-2; D is unclear. Trimming took 7 bases from V and 6 from J, leaving 12 bases between them. Germline assignment: CDR1 SEHNR and CDR2 FQNEAQ (reference sequence). This CDR3 has 13 residues. CDR3 DNA: TGTGCCAGCAAAACCTACGGGCCCGGGGAGCTGTTTTTT. Protein: CASKTYGPGELFF. Full variable domain (missing parts from reference TRBV7-9 and TRBJ2-2): DTGVSQNPRHKITKRGQNVTFRCDPISEHNRLYWYRQTLGQGPEFLTYFQNEAQLEKSRLLSDRFSAERPKGSFSTLEIQRTEQGDSAMYLCASKTYGPGELFFGEGSRLTVL.

The chain has TRBV15 and TRBJ2-5; D possibly uses TRBD1 or TRBD2 (5 bases each). From germline, CDR1 is LNHNV and CDR2 YYDKDF (reference sequence). This CDR3 is 12 amino acids long. Trimming removed 8 bases from V and 3 bases from J, with 10 bases in between. Here the CDR3 DNA reads TGTGCCACCGCGGTGGGGGAAGAGACCCAGTACTTC. Protein: CATAVGEETQYF.

This clonotype has ten or more counts. V usage is TRBV6-2 or TRBV6-3 and J usage is TRBJ2-7; 12 bases are a match to TRBD2. Germline V gene lookup returns CDR1 MNHEY and CDR2 SVGEGT. CDR3 size: 14 residues. The V gene end was trimmed by 7 bases and the J gene end by 4 bases; junction bases not matched to a gene: 5. The CDR3 here is CASTRGTSGYEQYF. CDR3 bases: TGTGCCAGCACCAGAGGGACTAGCGGGTACGAGCAGTACTTC.

The sample holds a few counts of this clonotype. This chain uses TRBV6-2 or TRBV6-3 with TRBJ1-1, with 8 bases matching TRBD1. CDR3 length: 15 amino acids. CDR1 is MNHEY, CDR2 SVGEGT, per germline. Germline trimming cut 4 bases from V and 1 base from J; bases unmatched to any gene: 5. The CDR3 protein is CASSFRGLQNTEAFF. In DNA form, the CDR3 reads TGTGCCAGCAGTTTCAGGGGGCTCCAGAACACTGAAGCTTTCTTT.

With regard to this clonotype: A much larger clone sits a single nucleotide away, making a read error possible. The V gene is TRBV7-9, the J gene TRBJ2-7; D is ambiguous. The CDR3 has 13 amino acids. Per the germline V gene, CDR1 is SEHNR and CDR2 is FQNEAQ (reference sequence). The CDR3 DNA reads as TGTGCCAGCGGCTTAGAGAGCTCCTACGAGCAGTACTTC. This gives the protein CASGLESSYEQYF.

This clonotype was detected a few times. This chain connects TRBV27 to TRBJ2-7, with D possibly TRBD1 on 6 matching bases. V shed 5 bases and J shed 4 bases, with 27 bases lying between them. The CDR3 runs to 18 residues. Per the germline V gene, CDR1 is MNHEY and CDR2 is SMNVEV (reference sequence). CDR3 loop: CASSLGTTSSGPPYEQYF. The CDR3 DNA is TGTGCCAGCAGTCTCGGGACAACCAGCTCCGGGCCCCCGTACGAGCAGTACTTC.

The sample holds a few counts of this clonotype. J is TRBJ1-4 and V is TRBV29-1; D unclear. Trimming pared 5 bases from V and 6 bases from J, leaving 13 bases between. The germline gives CDR1 SQVTM, CDR2 ANQGSEA. This CDR3 spans 13 amino acids. CDR3 bases: TGCAGCGTTACGAATTTGAGGGATGAAAAACTGTTTTTT. Its translation is CSVTNLRDEKLFF.

This chain joins TRBV28 and TRBJ1-5; a possible D gene is TRBD1 (5 bases). This CDR3 region has 21 residues. The V gene's germline CDR1 is MDHEN and CDR2 SYDVKM. Deletions cut 1 base from V and 9 bases from J, with 34 bases between. The CDR3, as DNA: TGTGCCAGCAGTTTATACATTATGTGGGGGGATAATCCGGACGGAAGACGGCCCCAGCATTTT. Its translation: CASSLYIMWGDNPDGRRPQHF.

Only a few counts were recorded for this clonotype. V and J are TRBV27 and TRBJ1-6; D remains ambiguous. The ends were cut back, 3 bases at V and 8 bases at J, with 11 bases in the middle. In germline, CDR1 is MNHEY, CDR2 SMNVEV (reference sequence). The CDR3 loop spans 14 amino acids. The CDR3 sequence is CASSFLGFDSPLHF. CDR3 nucleotides: TGTGCCAGCAGTTTCCTCGGGTTTGATTCACCCCTCCACTTT.

The chain is built from TRBV24-1 and TRBJ2-5; 12 nucleotides agree with TRBD2. The J call could be wrong; TRBJ2-1 is a better fit for the DNA end. Looked up from germline, CDR1 is KGHDR and CDR2 is SFDVKD. The CDR3 is made up of 14 amino acids. CDR3 nucleotides: TGTGCCACCCCAGGACTAGCGGGGAACAATGAGCAGTTCTTC. Residues: CATPGLAGNNEQFF.

This clonotype has a handful of counts. The chain is built from TRBV3-1 and TRBJ2-6; possibly TRBD1 or TRBD2 for D (5 bases each). The V end lost 0 bases, the J end lost 2 bases, and 8 bases lay between the germline ends. The CDR3 is made up of 16 amino acids. Germline-derived CDR1 and CDR2 are LGHDT and YNNKEL (reference sequence). The CDR3 spells CASSQEVGAGANVLTF. The CDR3 DNA follows: TGTGCCAGCAGCCAAGAAGTGGGGGCTGGGGCCAACGTCCTGACTTTC.

This clonotype was seen at least ten times. The chain is built from TRBV7-8 and TRBJ2-5, with 7 nucleotides matching TRBD1. Germline loops: CDR1 SGHVS, CDR2 FQNEAQ. The trim removed 5 bases at V and 4 bases at J, leaving 19 bases unmatched. CDR3 length: 18 residues. CDR3 residues: CASSPNRQGRVLGETQYF. The CDR3 DNA reads TGTGCCAGCAGCCCCAACAGACAGGGAAGGGTATTAGGAGAGACCCAGTACTTC.

The chain recombines TRBV28 with TRBJ2-5; 9 positions match TRBD1. CDR3 size: 14 residues. V shed 10 bases, J shed 4 bases, and the junction held 10 bases outside the gene matches. Germline CDR1 is MDHEN and CDR2 is SYDVKM. The CDR3 here is CATFSRTGVETQYF. CDR3 DNA sequence: TGTGCCACCTTCTCCCGGACAGGGGTAGAGACCCAGTACTTC.

This clonotype occurred a few times. The rearrangement joins TRBV29-1 to TRBJ2-5, with 7 bases matching TRBD1. Germline lookup yields CDR1 SQVTM and CDR2 ANQGSEA. This CDR3 is built from 14 residues. The V segment lost 3 bases and the J segment 4 bases; nucleotides outside the gene matches: 8. The CDR3 nucleotides are TGCAGCGTTGATTTAGGGACAGAGGCAGAGACCCAGTACTTC. It yields the protein CSVDLGTEAETQYF.